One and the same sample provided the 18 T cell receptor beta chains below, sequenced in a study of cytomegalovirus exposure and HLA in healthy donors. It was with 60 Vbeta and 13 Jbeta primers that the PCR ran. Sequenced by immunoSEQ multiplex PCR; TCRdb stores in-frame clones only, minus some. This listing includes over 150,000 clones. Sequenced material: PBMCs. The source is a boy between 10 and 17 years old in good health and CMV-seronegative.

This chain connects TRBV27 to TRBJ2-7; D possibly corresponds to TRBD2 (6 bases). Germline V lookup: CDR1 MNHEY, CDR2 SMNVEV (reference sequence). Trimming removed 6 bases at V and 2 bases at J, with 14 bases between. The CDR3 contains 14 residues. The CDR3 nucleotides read TGTGCCAGCAGCTCTGGGACTCCCGCCTACGAGCAGTACTTC. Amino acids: CASSSGTPAYEQYF.

CDR3 protein: CASSEGRGGRGFSGNTIYF. In DNA, the CDR3 is TGTGCCAGCAGTGAAGGCCGGGGGGGGAGGGGTTTCTCTGGAAACACCATATATTTT. This sequence joins TRBV6-1 and TRBJ1-3, with a weak D call TRBD1 (5 bases). V was pared by 1 base and J by 0 bases, with 19 bases between. This CDR3 region has 19 residues. From germline, CDR1 is MNHNS and CDR2 SASEGT.

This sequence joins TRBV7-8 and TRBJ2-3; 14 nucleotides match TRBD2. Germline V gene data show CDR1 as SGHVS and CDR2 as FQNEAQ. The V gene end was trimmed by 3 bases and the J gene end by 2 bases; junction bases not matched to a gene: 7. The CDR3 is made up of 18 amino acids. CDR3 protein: CASSFRTSGGPTTDTQYF. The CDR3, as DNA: TGTGCCAGCAGCTTTCGGACTAGCGGGGGGCCCACCACAGATACGCAGTATTTT.

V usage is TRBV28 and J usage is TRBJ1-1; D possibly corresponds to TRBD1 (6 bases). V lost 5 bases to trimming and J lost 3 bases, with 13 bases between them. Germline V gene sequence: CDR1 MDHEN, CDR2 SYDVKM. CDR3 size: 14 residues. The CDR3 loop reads CASSRGGADTEAFF. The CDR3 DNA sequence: TGTGCCAGCAGTCGTGGGGGGGCCGACACTGAAGCTTTCTTT.

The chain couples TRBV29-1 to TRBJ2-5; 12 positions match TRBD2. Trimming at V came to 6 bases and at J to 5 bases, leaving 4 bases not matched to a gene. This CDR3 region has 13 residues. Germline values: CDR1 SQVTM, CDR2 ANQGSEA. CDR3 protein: CSVDGLAGETQYF. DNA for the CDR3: TGCAGCGTCGACGGACTAGCGGGGGAGACCCAGTACTTC.

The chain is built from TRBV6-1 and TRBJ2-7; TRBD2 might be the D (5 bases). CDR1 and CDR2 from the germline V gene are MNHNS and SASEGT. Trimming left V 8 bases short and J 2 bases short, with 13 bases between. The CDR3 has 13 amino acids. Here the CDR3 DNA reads TGTGCCAGCGGGAGAGGGAGCGCCTACGAGCAGTACTTC. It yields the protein CASGRGSAYEQYF.

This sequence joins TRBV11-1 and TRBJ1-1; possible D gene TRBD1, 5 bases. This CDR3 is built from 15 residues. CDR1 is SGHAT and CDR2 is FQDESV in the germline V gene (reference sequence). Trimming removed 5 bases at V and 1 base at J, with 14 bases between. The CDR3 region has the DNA TGTGCCAGCAGCAGGGACTCATCCCGGAACACTGAAGCTTTCTTT. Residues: CASSRDSSRNTEAFF.

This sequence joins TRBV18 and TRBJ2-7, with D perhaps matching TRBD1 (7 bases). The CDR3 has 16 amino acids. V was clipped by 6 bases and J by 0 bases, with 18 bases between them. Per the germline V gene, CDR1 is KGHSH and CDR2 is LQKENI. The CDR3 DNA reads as TGTGCCAGCTCCCTGCTGGGGGGACAGACCTCCTACGAGCAGTACTTC. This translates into CASSLLGGQTSYEQYF. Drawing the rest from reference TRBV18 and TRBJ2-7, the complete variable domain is NAGVMQNPRHLVRRRGQEARLRCSPMKGHSHVYWYRQLPEEGLKFMVYLQKENIIDESGMPKERFSAEFPKEGPSILRIQQVVRGDSAAYFCASSLLGGQTSYEQYFGPGTRLTVT.

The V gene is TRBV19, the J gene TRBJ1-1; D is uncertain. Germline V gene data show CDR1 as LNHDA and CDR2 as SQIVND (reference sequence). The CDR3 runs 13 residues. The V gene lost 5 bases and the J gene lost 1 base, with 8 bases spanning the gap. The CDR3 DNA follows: TGTGCCAGTAGTTGGTGGAGGAACACTGAAGCTTTCTTT. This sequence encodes CASSWWRNTEAFF.

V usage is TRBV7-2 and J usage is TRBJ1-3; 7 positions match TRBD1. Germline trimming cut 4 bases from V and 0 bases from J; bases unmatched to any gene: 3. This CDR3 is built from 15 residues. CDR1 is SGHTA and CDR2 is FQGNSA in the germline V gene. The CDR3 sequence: CASSSRGASGNTIYF. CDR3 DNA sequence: TGTGCCAGCAGCTCCAGGGGGGCCTCTGGAAACACCATATATTTT.

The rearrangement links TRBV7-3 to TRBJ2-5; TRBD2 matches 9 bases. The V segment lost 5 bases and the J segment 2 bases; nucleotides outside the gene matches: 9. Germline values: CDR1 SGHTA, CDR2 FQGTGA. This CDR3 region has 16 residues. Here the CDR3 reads CASSQRGRGGQETQYF. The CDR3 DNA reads TGTGCCAGCAGCCAAAGAGGGCGGGGGGGGCAAGAGACCCAGTACTTC.

The CDR3 sequence is CASSFRTSGGSETQYF. CDR3 DNA: TGTGCCAGCAGCTTCAGGACTAGCGGGGGTAGTGAGACCCAGTACTTC. V is TRBV7-2 and J is TRBJ2-5; TRBD2 matches at 13 bases. This CDR3 has 16 residues. Germline V lookup: CDR1 SGHTA, CDR2 FQGNSA. J lost 5 bases, V lost 3 bases, and 6 bases had no gene match. Full variable domain (rest looked up from reference TRBV7-2 and TRBJ2-5): GAGVSQSPSNKVTEKGKDVELRCDPISGHTALYWYRQSLGQGLEFLIYFQGNSAPDKSGLPSDRFSAERTGGSVSTLTIQRTQQEDSAVYLCASSFRTSGGSETQYFGPGTRLLVL.

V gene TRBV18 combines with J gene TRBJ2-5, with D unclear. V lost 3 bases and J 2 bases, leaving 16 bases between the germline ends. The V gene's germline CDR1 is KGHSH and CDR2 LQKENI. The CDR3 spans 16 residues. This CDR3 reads CASSPIRGPPQETQYF. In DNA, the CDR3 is TGTGCCAGCTCACCTATCCGTGGGCCGCCTCAAGAGACCCAGTACTTC.

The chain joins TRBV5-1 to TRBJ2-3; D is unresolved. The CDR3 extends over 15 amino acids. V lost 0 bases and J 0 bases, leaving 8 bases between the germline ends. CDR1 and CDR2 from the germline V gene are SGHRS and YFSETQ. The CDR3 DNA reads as TGCGCCAGCAGCTTGGCTCAGATTAGCACAGATACGCAGTATTTT. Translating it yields CASSLAQISTDTQYF.

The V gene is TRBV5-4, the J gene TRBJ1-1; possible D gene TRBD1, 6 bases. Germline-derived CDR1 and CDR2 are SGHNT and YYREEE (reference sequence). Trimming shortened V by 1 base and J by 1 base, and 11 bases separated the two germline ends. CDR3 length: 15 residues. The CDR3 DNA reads TGTGCCAGCAGCTTGACGACAGGATGGAACACTGAAGCTTTCTTT. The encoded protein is CASSLTTGWNTEAFF.

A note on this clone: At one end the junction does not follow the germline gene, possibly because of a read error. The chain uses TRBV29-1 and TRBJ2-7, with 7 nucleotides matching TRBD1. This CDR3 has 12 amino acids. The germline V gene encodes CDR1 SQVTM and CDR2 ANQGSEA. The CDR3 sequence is CSVGQVRYEQYF. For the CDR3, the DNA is TGCAGTGTTGGACAGGTCCGCTACGAGCAGTACTTC.

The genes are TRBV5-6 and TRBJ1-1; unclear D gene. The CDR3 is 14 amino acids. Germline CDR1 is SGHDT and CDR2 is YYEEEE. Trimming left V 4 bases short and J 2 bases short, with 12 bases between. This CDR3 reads CASSRVPLNTEAFF. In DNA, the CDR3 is TGTGCCAGCAGCCGGGTCCCTTTAAACACTGAAGCTTTCTTT.

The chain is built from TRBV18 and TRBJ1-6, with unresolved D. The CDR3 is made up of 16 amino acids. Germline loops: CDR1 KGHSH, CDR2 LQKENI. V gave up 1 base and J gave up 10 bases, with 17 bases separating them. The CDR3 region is CASSPLVAQTGSPLHF. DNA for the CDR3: TGTGCCAGCTCACCACTCGTAGCCCAAACCGGGTCACCCCTCCACTTT.